The 16 T cell receptor beta chains below were found in one sample sequenced in a study of blood T cell repertoires in COVID-19. Profiling relied on immunoSEQ multiplex PCR, and the TCRdb table lists in-frame clones only, not all of them. The sample carries about 150,000 clones, around 84% recorded once. Material: peripheral blood. The receptors were gathered from a woman in her fifties or sixties with COVID-19, enrolled during active disease.

The count of this clone is one. V gene TRBV14 combines with J gene TRBJ2-1; a possible D gene is TRBD2 (6 bases). V lost 4 bases and J lost 5, with 15 bases in between. The CDR3 is 15 amino acids. Germline V gene data show CDR1 as SGHDN and CDR2 as FVKESK. The chain's CDR3 is CASSLHGGTHNEQFF. Written as DNA, the CDR3 is TGTGCCAGCAGCCTTCATGGGGGGACCCACAATGAGCAGTTCTTC.

J is TRBJ2-3 and V is TRBV6-5; the D gene is possibly TRBD2 (7 bases). The length of the CDR3 is 15 residues. Germline V gives CDR1 MNHEY, CDR2 SVGAGI. The germline V and J ends were trimmed by 6 bases and 5 bases, with 18 bases remaining between them. The CDR3 region has the DNA TGTGCCAGCAGCTGGGAGGGGGGAAGGGGAGATACGCAGTATTTT. Amino acids: CASSWEGGRGDTQYF.

The V gene is TRBV15, the J gene TRBJ1-1; possible D gene TRBD1, 6 bases. CDR1 and CDR2 (germline): LNHNV, YYDKDF (reference sequence). V gave up 5 bases and J gave up 2 bases, with 12 bases separating them. This CDR3 spans 14 amino acids. The CDR3 protein is CATSPDRINTEAFF. The CDR3 DNA reads TGTGCCACCAGCCCGGACAGAATCAACACTGAAGCTTTCTTT.

The chain couples TRBV6-4 to TRBJ2-5; 10 nucleotides line up with TRBD1. The CDR3 totals 17 residues. Germline CDR1 reads MRHNA; CDR2 reads SNTAGT. The V and J ends lost 6 bases and 5 bases, in that order; junction bases with no gene match: 15. CDR3 region: CASSHIPGTGAGETQYF. CDR3 nucleotide sequence: TGTGCCAGCAGCCACATCCCCGGGACAGGGGCTGGGGAGACCCAGTACTTC.

The chain couples TRBV13 to TRBJ1-1; D gene uncertain. CDR3 length: 14 amino acids. Germline V gene sequence: CDR1 PRHDT, CDR2 FYEKMQ (reference sequence). Trimming pared 0 bases from V and 5 bases from J, leaving 10 bases between. The CDR3 sequence: CASSLGQHRTEAFF. DNA for the CDR3: TGTGCCAGCAGCTTAGGACAGCATAGGACTGAAGCTTTCTTT. Full variable domain (rest looked up from reference TRBV13 and TRBJ1-1): AAGVIQSPRHLIKEKRETATLKCYPIPRHDTVYWYQQGPGQDPQFLISFYEKMQSDKGSIPDRFSAQQFSDYHSELNMSSLELGDSALYFCASSLGQHRTEAFFGQGTRLTVV.

This clone was detected once. The chain joins TRBV10-2 to TRBJ1-5; D gene ambiguous. Trimming pared 3 bases from V and 0 bases from J, leaving 6 bases between. This CDR3 is 14 amino acids long. Germline V lookup: CDR1 WSHSY, CDR2 SAAADI. The DNA for the CDR3 is TGCGCCAGCAGTGACGGGTATAGCAATCAGCCCCAGCATTTT. Its translation is CASSDGYSNQPQHF.

The chain joins TRBV19 to TRBJ1-4; a weak D match, TRBD1 (6 bases). This CDR3 has 15 amino acids. V dropped 5 bases and J dropped 5 bases, with 15 bases sitting between them. Per germline, CDR1 LNHDA and CDR2 SQIVND (reference sequence). CDR3: CASSLGQTLNEKLFF. CDR3 DNA sequence: TGTGCCAGTAGTCTAGGACAGACCTTAAATGAAAAACTGTTTTTT.

This chain connects TRBV5-6 to TRBJ1-6; 7 nucleotides match TRBD1. Germline CDR1 and CDR2: SGHDT and YYEEEE. After removal of 4 bases from V and 7 bases from J, the junction contained 5 bases not matched to a gene. This CDR3 spans 14 amino acids. CDR3 sequence: CASSLRDSNSPLHF. The DNA for the CDR3 is TGTGCCAGCAGCCTCCGGGACAGCAATTCACCCCTCCACTTT.

The V call is TRBV7-2, the J call TRBJ1-1; 10 bases are a match to TRBD1. The CDR3 has 14 amino acids. CDR1 SGHTA and CDR2 FQGNSA come from the germline V gene. J lost 7 bases, V lost 5 bases, and 7 bases had no gene match. DNA for the CDR3: TGTGCCAGCAGCCTCGACAGGGGGCGGGATGAAGCTTTCTTT. It is translated as CASSLDRGRDEAFF.

V is TRBV5-1 and J is TRBJ1-5; perhaps TRBD1 as D (5 bases). The CDR3 totals 15 residues. The germline gives CDR1 SGHRS, CDR2 YFSETQ. With 0 bases removed from V and 5 bases from J, the gap between germline ends came to 12 bases. CDR3 bases: TGCGCCAGCAGCTTGGAAGGGGCTGATTATCAGCCCCAGCATTTT. Its protein product is CASSLEGADYQPQHF.

The V call is TRBV7-9, the J call TRBJ1-3; TRBD1 aligns across 8 bases. CDR3 length: 17 amino acids. The germline gives CDR1 SEHNR, CDR2 FQNEAQ (reference sequence). With 3 bases clipped from V and 0 bases from J, the junction kept 7 bases outside the gene matches. The CDR3 coding sequence is TGTGCCAGCAGCTTCGTCAGGGGGCTCCTCTCTGGAAACACCATATATTTT. This sequence encodes CASSFVRGLLSGNTIYF.

The chain links TRBV5-6 to TRBJ2-2; D is possibly TRBD2 (5 bases). Germline values: CDR1 SGHDT, CDR2 YYEEEE. The CDR3 totals 11 residues. Trimming took 4 bases from V and 8 from J, leaving 6 bases between them. The CDR3 DNA is TGTGCCAGCAGCGGGAGAGGGGAGCTGTTTTTT. Encoded protein: CASSGRGELFF.

This clone was seen only once. The rearrangement uses TRBV11-2 and TRBJ2-1; 10 bases match TRBD2. Unmatched junction bases numbered 9, after V lost 1 base and J lost 9 bases. The CDR3 is 16 residues long. Germline assignment: CDR1 SGHAT and CDR2 FQNNGV. This CDR3 is CASSLVTSGVKGEQFF. For the CDR3, the DNA is TGTGCCAGCAGCTTAGTTACTAGCGGGGTAAAGGGTGAGCAGTTCTTC.

V usage is TRBV10-3 and J usage is TRBJ2-7, with 10 positions matching TRBD1. From germline, CDR1 is ENHRY and CDR2 SYGVKD. The V gene end was trimmed by 3 bases and the J gene end by 2 bases; junction bases not matched to a gene: 7. The CDR3 runs 16 residues. The CDR3 loop is CAISDPGQGTTYEQYF. CDR3 DNA: TGTGCCATCAGTGATCCGGGACAGGGGACTACCTACGAGCAGTACTTC.

This clone was picked up one time. The chain combines TRBV3-1 (or the pseudogene TRBV3-2) with TRBJ2-7; weak D call: TRBD1 (5 bases). This CDR3 spans 15 amino acids. With 1 base removed from V and 3 bases from J, the gap between germline ends came to 13 bases. The germline gives CDR1 LGHDT, CDR2 YNNKEL (reference sequence). DNA for the CDR3: TGTGCCAGCAGCCAAGTGAACCAGGGAAACTACGAGCAGTACTTC. Protein sequence: CASSQVNQGNYEQYF.

The chain is built from TRBV10-3 and TRBJ1-3; 9 bases map to TRBD1. The V segment lost 8 bases and the J segment 5 bases; nucleotides outside the gene matches: 4. This CDR3 has 13 amino acids. Germline V gene lookup returns CDR1 ENHRY and CDR2 SYGVKD. CDR3 loop: CAIGGTGRNTIYF. CDR3 DNA sequence: TGTGCCATCGGAGGGACAGGGAGAAACACCATATATTTT.